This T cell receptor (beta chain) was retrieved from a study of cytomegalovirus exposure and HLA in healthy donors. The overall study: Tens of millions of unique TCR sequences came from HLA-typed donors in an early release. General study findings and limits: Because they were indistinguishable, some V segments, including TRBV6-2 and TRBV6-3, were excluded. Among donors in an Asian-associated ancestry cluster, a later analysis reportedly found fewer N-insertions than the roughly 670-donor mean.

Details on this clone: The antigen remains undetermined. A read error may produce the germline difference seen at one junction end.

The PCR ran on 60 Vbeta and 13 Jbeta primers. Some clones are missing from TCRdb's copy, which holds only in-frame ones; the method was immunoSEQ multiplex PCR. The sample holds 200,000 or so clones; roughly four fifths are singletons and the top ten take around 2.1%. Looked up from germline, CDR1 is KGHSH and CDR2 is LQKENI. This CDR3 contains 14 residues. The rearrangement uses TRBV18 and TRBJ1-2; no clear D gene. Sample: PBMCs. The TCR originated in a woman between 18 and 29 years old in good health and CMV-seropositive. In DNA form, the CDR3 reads TGTGCCAGCTCAGCACCCGAGTCCCCCTATGGCTACACCTTC. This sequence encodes CASSAPESPYGYTF.